This T cell receptor beta chain is from a study of blood T cell repertoires in COVID-19. In the original workflow: Amplification of reference gene primers provided the estimated nucleated cell counts. TCRdb's copy holds only in-frame clones and misses some; the assay was immunoSEQ multiplex PCR. That table gives V, J and clone size, and the DNA gave D and trimming. The sample has a few hundred thousand clones, about 90% seen once; the top ten hold roughly 1.9%. Trimming cost V 1 base and J 0 bases, with 7 bases left between them. The germline gives CDR1 SGHNT, CDR2 YENEEA. The CDR3 runs 15 residues. The chain recombines TRBV11-3 with TRBJ2-4; D gene uncertain. This sequence was found in a man aged 40-50 years in a cohort exposed to, infected with or recovered from COVID-19 (not recorded which). Source material: PBMCs or T cells enriched from blood (not recorded which). In nucleotides, the CDR3 is TGTGCCAGCAGCTTAGTTCGGGTAGCCAAAAACATTCAGTACTTC. This codes for CASSLVRVAKNIQYF.